What follows describes a single TCR beta chain. Libraries were prepared by immunoSEQ multiplex PCR; TCRdb keeps only in-frame clonotypes and omits some of them. The sample records 60,000 or so clones, roughly 95% being singletons. The data were taken from a study of T cell changes during pregnancy in multiple sclerosis. Here the sequenced sample was CD4+ T cells from peripheral blood mononuclear cells, taken before pregnancy. This clonotype originated in a female donor with multiple sclerosis, enrolled in a pregnancy study.

This CDR3 reads CASSPGQGSTGELFF. CDR3 coding DNA: TGTGCCAGCAGCCCAGGACAGGGATCCACCGGGGAGCTGTTTTTT. The chain carries TRBV7-2 and TRBJ2-2; 8 bases agree with TRBD1. The CDR3 is 15 residues long. V dropped 5 bases and J dropped 4; count of bases not matched to a gene: 6. Per germline, CDR1 SGHTA and CDR2 FQGNSA.